This T cell receptor beta chain comes out of a study of blood T cell repertoires in COVID-19. Only a few counts were recorded for this clone. Authors' analysis steps: Nucleated cell number was recorded as an estimate derived from reference gene primer amplification. Generated by immunoSEQ multiplex PCR, the TCRdb table keeps only in-frame clones and is missing some. V, J and clone size are taken as reported in that table, and D and trimming were inferred from the DNA itself. The table includes about 260,000 clones, approximately 89% detected once. Germline V gives CDR1 MNHEY, CDR2 SVGEGT. The CDR3 spans 15 residues. The V segment lost 4 bases and the J segment 0 bases; nucleotides outside the gene matches: 3. Individuals aged roughly 18 to 95 years were recruited from fewer than 25 US areas. Cohorts were assigned according to the clinical history that participants reported. Exposed study participants had met a COVID-19 case within 2 weeks before entry.

Sequencing input: PBMCs or T cells enriched from blood (not recorded which). The chain uses TRBV6-2 or TRBV6-3 and TRBJ1-5; TRBD1 matches at 7 bases. The clonotype was recovered from a man aged 35-49 years who had been exposed to COVID-19. CDR3 in DNA: TGTGCCAGCAGTTGGGGGACAGATAGCAATCAGCCCCAGCATTTT. Amino acid sequence: CASSWGTDSNQPQHF.